The 2 T cell receptor beta chains listed next were all sequenced from one sample in a study of OX40 agonist ivuxolimab in advanced cancers. Data came from immunoSEQ multiplex PCR; TCRdb stores just in-frame clones and leaves some out. This sample carries about 100,000 clones, over 75% of them seen once, and the ten largest clones take about 0.29%. The sample in question was CD4+ or CD8+ T cells sorted from blood, obtained in a trial of the OX40 agonist ivuxolimab. The receptors come from an adult with an advanced solid tumor such as melanoma, head and neck, liver or kidney cancer.

In this sample, this clone turned up once. The rearrangement uses TRBV19 and TRBJ2-2; D is perhaps TRBD1 (6 bases). The CDR3 length is 12 residues. Germline V gene lookup returns CDR1 LNHDA and CDR2 SQIVND (reference sequence). Trimming took off 9 bases at V and 5 bases at J, with 10 bases between the two ends. DNA of the CDR3: TGTGCCAGCTCTAGGGGGACCGGGGAGCTGTTTTTT. It codes for CASSRGTGELFF.

The chain has TRBV29-1 and TRBJ2-7; 11 nucleotides line up with TRBD2. Germline assignment: CDR1 SQVTM and CDR2 ANQGSEA. This CDR3 spans 13 amino acids. J lost 6 bases, V lost 5 bases, and 6 bases had no gene match. The CDR3 nucleotides are TGCAGCGTTATTAGCGGGAGGGCCCGCGAGCAGTACTTC. Translation gives CSVISGRAREQYF.